These T cell receptor beta chains were read from a single sample in a study of blood T cell repertoires in COVID-19. Here immunoSEQ multiplex PCR was the method, and the copy in TCRdb shows in-frame clones only, minus some. This table has about 160,000 clones, about 85% appearing once. The sequenced material came from peripheral blood. Receptor source: a human donor with acute or convalescent COVID-19. The donor label of this sample is uncertain. The CDR3 runs from the conserved cysteine through the conserved F or W. Each record gives: D gene, clone size, J gene, V gene, CDR3 protein, CDR3 DNA. The D gene is left open where the match is weak. Not every row has a clone size; where given, it reads once, few, many or a size class.

d_call: TRBD1; clone_size: .; j_call: TRBJ1-1; v_call: TRBV4-1; cdr3_aa: CASSQEKAGQVSAEAFF; cdr3_nt: TGCGCCAGCAGCCAAGAAAAAGCCGGACAGGTAAGCGCTGAAGCTTTCTTT
d_call: TRBD1; clone_size: .; j_call: TRBJ1-2; v_call: TRBV19; cdr3_aa: CASSIGFPGTGPLGYGYTF; cdr3_nt: TGTGCCAGTAGTATAGGGTTTCCCGGGACAGGACCACTAGGCTATGGCTACACCTTC
d_call: TRBD1; clone_size: .; j_call: TRBJ1-5; v_call: TRBV4-2; cdr3_aa: CASSPQGAGNQPQHF; cdr3_nt: TGTGCCAGCAGCCCTCAGGGGGCGGGCAATCAGCCCCAGCATTTT
d_call: .; clone_size: .; j_call: TRBJ1-3; v_call: TRBV5-1; cdr3_aa: CASSLAQDPVGGNTIYF; cdr3_nt: TGCGCCAGCAGCTTGGCACAGGACCCTGTAGGTGGAAACACCATATATTTT
d_call: .; clone_size: .; j_call: TRBJ1-4; v_call: TRBV4-3; cdr3_aa: CASSQDYSGNEKLFF; cdr3_nt: TGCGCCAGCAGCCAAGATTATTCCGGGAATGAAAAACTGTTTTTT
d_call: .; clone_size: once; j_call: TRBJ1-6; v_call: TRBV30; cdr3_aa: CAWSEKFSSYNSPLHF; cdr3_nt: TGTGCCTGGAGTGAAAAATTTAGCTCCTATAATTCACCCCTCCACTTT
d_call: TRBD2; clone_size: .; j_call: TRBJ2-1; v_call: TRBV7-2; cdr3_aa: CASSSLAGGTGQFF; cdr3_nt: TGTGCCAGCAGCTCTCTAGCGGGGGGGACCGGGCAGTTCTTC
d_call: TRBD1; clone_size: .; j_call: TRBJ1-6; v_call: TRBV5-1; cdr3_aa: CASSLATGGNSPLHF; cdr3_nt: TGCGCCAGCAGCTTGGCCACAGGGGGTAATTCACCCCTCCACTTT
d_call: TRBD1; clone_size: .; j_call: TRBJ2-7; v_call: TRBV11-2; cdr3_aa: CASSSGQGGGHEQYF; cdr3_nt: TGTGCCAGCAGCTCGGGACAGGGTGGGGGCCACGAGCAGTACTTC
d_call: .; clone_size: .; j_call: TRBJ2-7; v_call: TRBV27; cdr3_aa: CASSPARTTPEQYF; cdr3_nt: TGTGCCAGCTCCCCCGCCCGGACAACCCCCGAGCAGTACTTC